This T cell receptor (beta chain) was retrieved from a study of blood T cells in healthy people across ages. Overall study findings and caveats: Changes in expanded clonotypes were possibly confounded, as the CMV status of donors was unknown. Age advanced and TCR beta diversity per million T cells fell, roughly linearly. Estimates based on one million T cells were treated as lower bounds.

The CDR3 is 16 residues long. It was with a sample-barcoded 5' primer and a J-beta primer mix that a second PCR of about 7 to 12 cycles was run. Via MiXCR, TCRdb re-called the 5' RACE reads, giving one row per CDR3 protein. The sample has 790,000 or so distinct CDR3 sequences, less than 60% seen once. The extraction recovered at least 5.5 micrograms of total RNA per sample. For this clonotype: Its specificity is unknown. An end of the junction differs from the germline gene, which may be a read error.

Source material: blood. The V call is TRBV12-3 or TRBV12-4, the J call TRBJ2-3, with a possible D match to TRBD2 (6 bases). The clonotype originates from an older man in good health. CDR3 DNA sequence: TGTGCCAGCAGTTTGACTAGAGGTTACAGCGCAGATGCGCAGTATTTT. Translated, it gives CASSLTRGYSADAQYF.